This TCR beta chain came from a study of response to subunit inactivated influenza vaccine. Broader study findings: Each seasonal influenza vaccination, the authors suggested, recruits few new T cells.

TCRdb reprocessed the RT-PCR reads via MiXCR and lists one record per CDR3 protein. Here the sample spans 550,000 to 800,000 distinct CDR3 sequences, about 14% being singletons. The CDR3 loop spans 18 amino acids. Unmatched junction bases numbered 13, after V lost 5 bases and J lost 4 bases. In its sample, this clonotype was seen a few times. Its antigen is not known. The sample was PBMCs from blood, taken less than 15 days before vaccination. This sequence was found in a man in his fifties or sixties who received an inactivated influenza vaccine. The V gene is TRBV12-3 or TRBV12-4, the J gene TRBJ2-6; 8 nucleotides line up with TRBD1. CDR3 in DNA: TGTGCCAGCAGTCGAGACTTAGGACAGGGTTCAGGGGCCAACGTCCTGACTTTC. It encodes CASSRDLGQGSGANVLTF.